The clone carrying this T cell receptor (beta chain) was observed a handful of times. TCRdb processed the RT-PCR reads anew with MiXCR; each CDR3 protein has one entry. Among 500,000 to 600,000 distinct CDR3 sequences listed, 11% were seen once. The sample is drawn from a study of response to subunit inactivated influenza vaccine. V gave up 8 bases and J gave up 7 bases, with 20 bases separating them. The CDR3 runs 14 residues. CDR1 and CDR2 from the germline V gene are LGHNA and YNFKEQ. The same sample was also studied in work on T cells expressing NK-cell markers. That paper states: The TCR beta cDNA came from 5'RACE template switching with UMIs. One of eight sequenced donors was HCMV-seronegative; the other seven were seropositive. The authors applied an anti-gamma-delta TCR antibody in several experiments, and it restricted sorting to alpha-beta TCR T cells. Dominance of the CD3+CD56-NKG2C+ fraction by these clonotypes also held in a few donors. It was still unclear whether expanded NKG2C+ T cell clones were HCMV specific.

The material was PBMCs from blood, obtained on the day of vaccination. V is TRBV4-2 and J is TRBJ1-2; no firm D call. The sequence derives from a man between 50 and 59 years old who received an inactivated influenza vaccine. CDR3 region: CASGPLEGVSGYTF. DNA for the CDR3: TGTGCCAGCGGTCCCCTGGAGGGAGTGAGTGGCTACACCTTC.